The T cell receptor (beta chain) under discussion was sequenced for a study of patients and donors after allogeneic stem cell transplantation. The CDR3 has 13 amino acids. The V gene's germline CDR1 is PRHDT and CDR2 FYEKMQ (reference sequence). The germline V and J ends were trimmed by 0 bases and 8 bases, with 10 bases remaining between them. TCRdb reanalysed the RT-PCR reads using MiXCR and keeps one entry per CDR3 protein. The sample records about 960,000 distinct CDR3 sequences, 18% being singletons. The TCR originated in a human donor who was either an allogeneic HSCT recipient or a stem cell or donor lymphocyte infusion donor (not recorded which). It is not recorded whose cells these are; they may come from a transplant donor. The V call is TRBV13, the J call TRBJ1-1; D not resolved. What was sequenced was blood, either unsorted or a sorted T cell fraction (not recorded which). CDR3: CASSLGQSIEAFF. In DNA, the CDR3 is TGTGCCAGCAGCTTAGGGCAGTCTATCGAAGCTTTCTTT.